Below, 31 T cell receptor beta chains from the same sample are listed, as sequenced in a study of early T cells in non-severe SARS-CoV-2 infection (dated by TCRdb to the early 2020s). The library was generated by 5' RACE. The sequencing machine was a NextSeq 500. Clones were called with MiXCR by TCRdb after fastp trimmed the public reads at Q25, and only in-frame beta chains were retained. Entries that share a CDR3 protein sequence are merged under the most common genes and DNA. Counted in this sample were 60,000 or so distinct CDR3 sequences; about 15% of them appeared once. The ten largest clones add up to less than 12% of the sample. Sample: whole blood, taken at baseline. The receptors originated from an adult who was a healthcare worker with PCR-confirmed SARS-CoV-2 infection or an uninfected control (not recorded which).

This clonotype was found a few times. The chain has TRBV27 and TRBJ1-6; D is possibly TRBD1 (5 bases). Trimming took 6 bases from V and 2 from J, leaving 20 bases between them. The CDR3 extends over 18 amino acids. Looked up from germline, CDR1 is MNHEY and CDR2 is SMNVEV (reference sequence). The CDR3 reads CASRGPITSHTYNSPLHF. The CDR3 nucleotides are TGTGCCAGCAGGGGACCGATAACCTCTCACACCTATAATTCACCCCTCCACTTT.

This clonotype came up many times. This chain connects TRBV2 to TRBJ1-5; D remains ambiguous. The V gene's germline CDR1 is SNHLY and CDR2 FYNNEI. The CDR3 is 16 residues long. Trimming removed 2 bases at V and 1 base at J, with 12 bases between. This chain's CDR3 is CASSEKGRKSNQPQHF. As DNA, the CDR3 is TGTGCCAGCAGTGAAAAAGGGAGAAAAAGCAATCAGCCCCAGCATTTT.

The rearrangement uses TRBV6-1 and TRBJ2-7; 12 bases are shared with TRBD2. Per germline, CDR1 MNHNS and CDR2 SASEGT. The CDR3 length is 16 residues. With 4 bases clipped from V and 6 bases from J, the junction kept 10 bases outside the gene matches. CDR3 sequence reads: CASSAESSGRASEQYF. CDR3 DNA sequence: TGTGCCAGCAGTGCAGAATCTAGCGGGAGGGCCTCCGAGCAGTACTTC.

The chain carries TRBV27 and TRBJ2-1; TRBD1 agrees at 8 bases. Per the germline V gene, CDR1 is MNHEY and CDR2 is SMNVEV (reference sequence). The length of the CDR3 is 15 residues. With V trimmed by 4 bases and J by 7 bases, 9 bases remained unmatched. The CDR3, as DNA: TGTGCCAGCAGTTCCGGGACAGGTTTGTTGAATGAGCAGTTCTTC. Its protein is CASSSGTGLLNEQFF.

Concerning this clonotype itself: An end of the junction does not agree with germline; a read error may underlie this. The V call is TRBV30, the J call TRBJ2-3, with TRBD2 matching 12 bases. This CDR3 comprises 15 residues. Germline-derived CDR1 and CDR2 are GTSNPN and SVGIG (reference sequence). The CDR3: CAWNRGLAGPDTQYF. The CDR3 DNA sequence: TGTGCGTGGAACCGAGGACTAGCGGGACCTGATACGCAGTATTTT.

This clonotype was counted between two and nine times. The chain couples TRBV6-5 to TRBJ1-1, with a tentative D call TRBD1 (5 bases). The CDR3 spans 14 residues. Per the germline V gene, CDR1 is MNHEY and CDR2 is SVGAGI. V lost 6 bases, J lost 3 bases, and 14 bases lay in between. The CDR3: CASSPSDKDTEAFF. The DNA for the CDR3 is TGTGCCAGCAGCCCGTCGGACAAAGACACTGAAGCTTTCTTT.

The table lists this clonotype with a few counts. The CDR3 protein is CASSFHSGLTNSPLHF. In DNA form, the CDR3 reads TGTGCCAGCAGCTTTCATTCGGGACTGACTAATTCACCCCTCCACTTT. The chain uses TRBV7-8 and TRBJ1-6, with D maybe TRBD1 (5 bases). The germline gives CDR1 SGHVS, CDR2 FQNEAQ. V lost 3 bases, J lost 6 bases, and 15 bases lay in between. The CDR3 has 16 amino acids.

The chain is built from TRBV3-1 and TRBJ2-1, with D tentatively TRBD1 (5 bases). Trimming left V 5 bases short and J 4 bases short, with 6 bases between. Germline loops: CDR1 LGHDT, CDR2 YNNKEL (reference sequence). This CDR3 has 12 residues. CDR3 nucleotides: TGTGCCAGCAGCACAGGTTACAATGAGCAGTTCTTC. Its protein product is CASSTGYNEQFF.

This CDR3 reads CSVELFGGRQETQYF. DNA of the CDR3: TGCAGCGTTGAATTGTTTGGGGGCCGGCAAGAGACCCAGTACTTC. The V call is TRBV29-1, the J call TRBJ2-5, with D possibly TRBD1 on 6 matching bases. The V and J ends lost 2 bases and 2 bases respectively, with 15 bases between them. CDR1 SQVTM and CDR2 ANQGSEA come from the germline V gene. The CDR3 has 15 amino acids.

This clonotype has just a few counts. The chain combines TRBV7-2 with TRBJ2-4; TRBD1 or TRBD2 may be the D gene (6 bases each). CDR3 length equals 15 residues. V gave up 8 bases and J gave up 3 bases, with 17 bases separating them. Germline values: CDR1 SGHTA, CDR2 FQGNSA. The CDR3 bases are TGTGCCAGCCGCCTGGGGGGCGGCGGCAAAAACATTCAGTACTTC. It is translated as CASRLGGGGKNIQYF.

The rearrangement joins TRBV20-1 to TRBJ2-3, with D uncertain. Germline V gives CDR1 DFQATT, CDR2 SNEGSKA (reference sequence). This CDR3 comprises 10 residues. Trimming removed 7 bases from V and 8 bases from J, with 10 bases in between. CDR3 sequence: CSGSKGTQYF. The DNA for the CDR3 is TGCAGTGGATCGAAGGGTACGCAGTATTTT.

This clonotype was found a few times. This chain links TRBV29-1 with TRBJ2-3; possible D gene TRBD2, 6 bases. Trimming left V 6 bases short and J 1 base short, with 14 bases between. Looked up from germline, CDR1 is SQVTM and CDR2 is ANQGSEA. The CDR3 runs 14 residues. CDR3 DNA: TGCAGCGTCGCACCGGGACTCCGCACAGATACGCAGTATTTT. This translates into CSVAPGLRTDTQYF.

This clonotype was seen only a few times. V gene TRBV7-9 combines with J gene TRBJ2-2; no clear D gene. Trimming cost V 5 bases and J 0 bases, with 7 bases left between them. CDR1 SEHNR and CDR2 FQNEAQ come from the germline V gene (reference sequence). The CDR3 has 14 residues. The CDR3 bases are TGTGCCAGCAGCCCCTCCTCGAACACCGGGGAGCTGTTTTTT. The encoded protein is CASSPSSNTGELFF. The entire variable domain, with the rest obtained from reference TRBV7-9 and TRBJ2-2, is as follows: DTGVSQNPRHKITKRGQNVTFRCDPISEHNRLYWYRQTLGQGPEFLTYFQNEAQLEKSRLLSDRFSAERPKGSFSTLEIQRTEQGDSAMYLCASSPSSNTGELFFGEGSRLTVL.

This sequence joins TRBV5-4 and TRBJ2-1, with unresolved D. Trimming stripped 0 bases from V and 9 bases from J, with 4 bases between. Germline assignment: CDR1 SGHNT and CDR2 YYREEE (reference sequence). The CDR3 spans 11 residues. The CDR3: CASSLDGEQFF. DNA for the CDR3: TGTGCCAGCAGCTTGGATGGTGAGCAGTTCTTC. Variable domain in full (rest from reference TRBV5-4 and TRBJ2-1): ETGVTQSPTHLIKTRGQQVTLRCSSQSGHNTVSWYQQALGQGPQFIFQYYREEENGRGNFPPRFSGLQFPNYSSELNVNALELDDSALYLCASSLDGEQFFGPGTRLTVL.

This clonotype was detected many times. The chain uses TRBV19 and TRBJ1-5; 7 bases are shared with TRBD1. Trimming at V came to 4 bases and at J to 0 bases, leaving 12 bases not matched to a gene. The CDR3 runs 18 residues. CDR1 and CDR2 from the germline V gene are LNHDA and SQIVND (reference sequence). CDR3 bases: TGTGCCAGTAGTACCCTCCAACGGACAGGCGGTAGCAATCAGCCCCAGCATTTT. It specifies CASSTLQRTGGSNQPQHF.

The table lists this clonotype with a few counts. The rearrangement links TRBV2 to TRBJ1-2; D is unclear. The CDR3 contains 15 residues. Germline loops: CDR1 SNHLY, CDR2 FYNNEI. The V gene lost 6 bases and the J gene lost 6 bases, with 20 bases spanning the gap. CDR3 sequence: CASSPSRRQVDGYTF. Here the CDR3 DNA reads TGTGCCAGCAGCCCCTCCAGGAGGCAGGTCGATGGCTACACCTTC.

This clonotype was picked up a small number of times. A read error may account for a junction end that differs from germline. This chain joins TRBV29-1 and TRBJ2-7; no definite D call. Germline-derived CDR1 and CDR2 are SQVTM and ANQGSEA. The CDR3 is made up of 13 amino acids. As DNA, the CDR3 is TGCAGCGTTCAAGAGTCCGGAGATGGCGAGCAGTACTTC. Amino acid sequence: CSVQESGDGEQYF.

This clonotype was seen repeatedly, ten times or more. The chain employs TRBV6-4 and TRBJ2-7; 8 positions agree with TRBD1. CDR1 is MRHNA and CDR2 is SNTAGT in the germline V gene. J lost 1 base, V lost 6 bases, and 5 bases had no gene match. CDR3 length equals 14 residues. CDR3 bases: TGTGCCAGCAGCCCGGGACAGGCGTCCTACGAGCAGTACTTC. It yields the protein CASSPGQASYEQYF.

This clonotype was observed a handful of times. The chain links TRBV28 to TRBJ2-7; no firm D call. The ends were cut back, 4 bases at V and 5 bases at J, with 3 bases in the middle. The germline V gene encodes CDR1 MDHEN and CDR2 SYDVKM. This CDR3 region has 10 residues. CDR3 nucleotide sequence: TGTGCCAGCAGTTACCACGAGCAGTACTTC. Amino acid sequence: CASSYHEQYF.

This clonotype came up a few times. The gene calls are TRBV4-1 and TRBJ2-2, with TRBD1 matching 10 bases. CDR1 MGHRA and CDR2 YSYEKL come from the germline V gene. The CDR3 is 14 amino acids. The junction had 6 bases not matched to a gene; V was cut back by 8 bases and J by 6 bases. In nucleotides, the CDR3 is TGCGCCAGCTTGGACAGGGGGGGCGCCGGGGAGCTGTTTTTT. It translates to CASLDRGGAGELFF.

This clonotype was observed a handful of times. CDR3: CSVEEFRPGQINTDTQYF. The DNA for the CDR3 is TGCAGCGTTGAAGAATTTCGTCCGGGGCAAATAAACACAGATACGCAGTATTTT. V gene TRBV29-1 combines with J gene TRBJ2-3; D is possibly TRBD1 or TRBD2 (5 bases each). Germline V CDR1 and CDR2: SQVTM, ANQGSEA. V was trimmed by 0 bases and J by 2 bases, leaving 21 bases between them. The CDR3 length is 18 residues.

In this sample, this clonotype turned up a few times. The J gene is TRBJ2-7, the V gene TRBV6-1; D remains unclear. The CDR3 is 13 residues long. Per the germline V gene, CDR1 is MNHNS and CDR2 is SASEGT. With 2 bases removed from V and 5 bases from J, the gap between germline ends came to 10 bases. The CDR3 spells CASSERASDEQYF. The CDR3 nucleotides read TGTGCCAGCAGTGAAAGAGCTTCCGACGAGCAGTACTTC.

V and J are TRBV6-5 and TRBJ1-6, with D perhaps TRBD1 (6 bases). V was cut by 6 bases and J by 14 bases, with 29 bases left in between. CDR3 length equals 17 residues. The germline gives CDR1 MNHEY, CDR2 SVGAGI. CDR3 loop: CASRTHLTGPRGETLHF. The CDR3 nucleotides are TGTGCCAGCAGAACGCATTTGACAGGTCCCCGGGGCGAAACCCTCCACTTT.

The rearrangement joins TRBV10-2 to TRBJ2-1; 7 bases are shared with TRBD1. With V trimmed by 8 bases and J by 3 bases, 4 bases remained unmatched. Germline V gives CDR1 WSHSY, CDR2 SAAADI. The CDR3 has 13 amino acids. The CDR3 DNA reads as TGCGCCAGCCTCCGGGACAGCTACAATGAGCAGTTCTTC. Translated, it gives CASLRDSYNEQFF.

This clonotype was detected only a few times. The CDR3 is CASSRQGRNYEQYF. CDR3 nucleotide sequence: TGTGCCAGCAGCCGACAGGGAAGGAACTACGAGCAGTACTTC. The chain carries TRBV3-1 and TRBJ2-7; TRBD1 agrees at 7 bases. With V trimmed by 4 bases and J by 3 bases, 6 bases remained unmatched. Germline assignment: CDR1 LGHDT and CDR2 YNNKEL (reference sequence). The CDR3 is made up of 14 amino acids.

This clonotype was found a few times. This chain uses TRBV10-2 with TRBJ2-4; D is possibly TRBD1 (6 bases). V was pared by 7 bases and J by 7 bases, with 17 bases between. This CDR3 is built from 14 residues. The germline CDR1 and CDR2 sequences are WSHSY and SAAADI. The CDR3 protein is CASTEGWQGNIQYF. The CDR3 DNA sequence: TGCGCCAGCACCGAGGGGTGGCAGGGGAACATTCAGTACTTC.

V and J are TRBV20-1 and TRBJ2-5; the D is unclear. The germline CDR1 and CDR2 sequences are DFQATT and SNEGSKA (reference sequence). The CDR3 sequence is 11 residues long. V was shortened by 4 bases and J by 5 bases, with 8 bases between the two germline ends. CDR3 DNA: TGCAGTGCTATGGTCAGGGAGACCCAGTACTTC. It is translated as CSAMVRETQYF.

The V call is TRBV6-1, the J call TRBJ1-5; D is unresolved. Germline loops: CDR1 MNHNS, CDR2 SASEGT. This CDR3 has 14 residues. Trimming took 3 bases from V and 0 from J, leaving 6 bases between them. CDR3 sequence reads: CASSDSYSNQPQHF. The CDR3 DNA is TGTGCCAGCAGTGACAGTTATAGCAATCAGCCCCAGCATTTT.

Only a few counts were recorded for this clonotype. The chain uses TRBV7-9 and TRBJ1-5, with D maybe TRBD1 (5 bases). The V end was cut by 5 bases, the J end by 5 bases, with 13 bases between. There are 14 residues in the CDR3. The germline V gene has CDR1 SEHNR and CDR2 FQNEAQ (reference sequence). CDR3 region: CASSATGTHQPQHF. CDR3 nucleotides: TGTGCCAGCAGCGCGACGGGGACCCATCAGCCCCAGCATTTT.

The table lists this clonotype with many counts. The chain is built from TRBV28 and TRBJ2-5; 9 bases fit TRBD1. Germline V gene data show CDR1 as MDHEN and CDR2 as SYDVKM. Trimming at V came to 8 bases and at J to 6 bases, leaving 10 bases not matched to a gene. This CDR3 spans 14 amino acids. CDR3 in amino acids: CASLRTGVLKTQYF. Here the CDR3 DNA reads TGTGCCAGCTTACGGACAGGGGTTTTAAAGACCCAGTACTTC.

The chain joins TRBV4-1 to TRBJ1-3; the D is unclear. The V gene lost 1 base and the J gene lost 7 bases, with 8 bases spanning the gap. The V gene's germline CDR1 is MGHRA and CDR2 YSYEKL. The CDR3 length is 13 residues. The CDR3 spells CASSQVAQNTIYF. The DNA for the CDR3 is TGCGCCAGCAGCCAAGTGGCGCAGAACACCATATATTTT.